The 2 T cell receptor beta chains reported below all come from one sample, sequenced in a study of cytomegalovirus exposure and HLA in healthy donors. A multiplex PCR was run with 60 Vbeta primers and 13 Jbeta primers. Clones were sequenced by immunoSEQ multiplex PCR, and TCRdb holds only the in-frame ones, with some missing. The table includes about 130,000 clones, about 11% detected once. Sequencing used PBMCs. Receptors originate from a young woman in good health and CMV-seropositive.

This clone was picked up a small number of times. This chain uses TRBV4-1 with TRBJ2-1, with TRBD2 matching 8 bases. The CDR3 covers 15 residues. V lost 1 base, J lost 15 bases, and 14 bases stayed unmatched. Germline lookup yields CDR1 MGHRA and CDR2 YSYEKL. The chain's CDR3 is CASSQGASGLAWPFF. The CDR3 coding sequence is TGCGCCAGCAGCCAAGGCGCGTCAGGACTAGCCTGGCCGTTCTTC.

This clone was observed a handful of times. CDR3 in amino acids: CASRYSNQPQHF. In nucleotides, the CDR3 is TGTGCCAGCCGGTATAGCAATCAGCCCCAGCATTTT. The rearrangement links TRBV2 to TRBJ1-5; no definite D call. The CDR3 has 12 amino acids. In germline, CDR1 is SNHLY, CDR2 FYNNEI. V dropped 8 bases and J dropped 0 bases, with 5 bases sitting between them. The full variable domain, rest sourced from reference TRBV2 and TRBJ1-5, is EPEVTQTPSHQVTQMGQEVILRCVPISNHLYFYWYRQILGQKVEFLVSFYNNEISEKSEIFDDQFSVERPDGSNFTLKIRSTKLEDSAMYFCASRYSNQPQHFGDGTRLSIL.